This TCR beta chain is drawn from a study of T cells in Graves' hyperthyroidism and ophthalmopathy. Amplification targeted TCR beta CDR3 regions from RNA transcripts. RT-PCR in the first round (using the HTBI primer set) targeted the TCR CDR3. MiXCR, run by TCRdb on the multiplex PCR reads, gives a single entry per CDR3 protein. The sample yields roughly 400,000 distinct CDR3 sequences, 20% to 25% seen once. With respect to this clonotype: One end of the junction varies from germline; a read error may be responsible.

Sequences were obtained from blood. This TCR came from a man aged 45 to 65 with Graves' hyperthyroidism.

CDR3 bases: TGTGCCAGCTCTCCGATACGGACAGTGAACGCTGAAGCTTTCTTT. Encoded protein: CASSPIRTVNAEAFF. The rearrangement links TRBV18 to TRBJ1-1, with D tentatively TRBD1 (6 bases). Looked up from germline, CDR1 is KGHSH and CDR2 is LQKENI. This CDR3 is 15 amino acids long.